Listed below are T cell receptor beta chains from one sample, sequenced in a study of blood T cell repertoires in COVID-19. Profiled with immunoSEQ multiplex PCR; TCRdb holds only in-frame clones, not every one. Of fewer than 500,000 clones in the sample, 75% to 90% were seen once. Sequences were obtained from PBMCs or T cells enriched from blood (not recorded which). All receptors come from a young man who had recovered from COVID-19. The CDR3 runs from the conserved cysteine through the conserved F or W.

>TRBJ1-4|TRBV11-2
CASSPRPGHNEKLFF
>TRBJ2-7|TRBV24-1
CATEGQGAYEQYF
>TRBJ2-1|TRBV14
CASSQLGQGFRNEQFF
>TRBJ1-6|TRBV11-2
CASTSWGDNSPLHF
>TRBJ2-4|TRBV5-4
CASSLGLAGGEEKNIQYF
>TRBJ1-6|TRBV20-1
CSASVGTVGDSPLHF
>TRBJ2-1|TRBV28
CASSLAGQGLYNEQFF
>TRBJ2-7|TRBV9
CASSARWAGGYEQYF
>TRBJ2-2|TRBV6-4
CASSELAGDSRGTGELFF
>TRBJ2-7|TRBV7-9
CASSLDRASYEQYF
>TRBJ2-3|TRBV7-9
CASSFHPRNTDTQYF
>TRBJ2-1|TRBV2
CASSWDRGFNEQFF
>TRBJ2-2|TRBV29-1
CSVDRSDTGELFF
>TRBJ2-7|TRBV10-3
CAISAGQAYEQYF
>TRBJ2-5|TRBV6-1
CASSEGAKWPETQYF
>TRBJ2-3|TRBV7-2
CASSLLAGGPIADTQYF
>TRBJ2-5|TRBV27
CASSRGKGGLQETQYF
>TRBJ2-3|TRBV28
CASSFSGAPDTQYF
>TRBJ2-2|TRBV6-5
CASSQTGTGELFF
>TRBJ1-3|TRBV3-1/TRBV3-2
CASSGPNLSGNTIYF
>TRBJ2-7|TRBV4-1
CASSQGDLGTDFYEQYF
>TRBJ2-7|TRBV28
CASSRKSGTNILYEQYF
>TRBJ1-1|TRBV25-1
CASSESQGVGNTEAFF
>TRBJ1-1|TRBV30
CAWTGLYTEAFF
>TRBJ2-7|TRBV7-2
CASSLEAIEREQYF
>TRBJ2-3|TRBV7-9
CASSLGTSGRLGTDTQYF
>TRBJ2-4|TRBV5-4
CASSLGEAKNIQYF
>TRBJ1-5|TRBV4-1
CASSQWSYSNQPQHF
>TRBJ2-2|TRBV27
CASLAEVGTGELFF
>TRBJ1-1|TRBV10-3
CAIGQGTEAFF
>TRBJ2-5|TRBV27
CASSSQGAPETQYF
>TRBJ2-3|TRBV5-6
CASSFQDTQYF
>TRBJ2-1|TRBV5-1
CASSLAVGVAADEQFF
>TRBJ1-1|TRBV19
CASSGPGQGLNTEAFF
>TRBJ2-7|TRBV3-1/TRBV3-2
CASSEGLVIDYEQYF
>TRBJ2-7|TRBV4-1
CASSQSLAGGPSYEQYF
>TRBJ2-3|TRBV6-5
CASKFPGQTQYF
>TRBJ2-7|TRBV5-1
CASSPGQGGTYEQYF
>TRBJ2-1|TRBV25-1
CASSDGGPSEQFF
>TRBJ1-5|TRBV30
CAWSRTAGQPQHF
>TRBJ2-1|TRBV6-5
CASSPGGPNEQFF
>TRBJ2-2|TRBV7-9
CANSSSWDRGPGELFF
>TRBJ2-1|TRBV18
CASSSWQKKNNEQFF
>TRBJ2-7|TRBV10-3
CAISGTGDHEQYF
>TRBJ1-2|TRBV10-3
CAISDYLDSNYGYTF
>TRBJ2-7|TRBV4-1
CASSQERSLYEQYF
>TRBJ1-5|TRBV3-1/TRBV3-2
CATGTANQPQHF